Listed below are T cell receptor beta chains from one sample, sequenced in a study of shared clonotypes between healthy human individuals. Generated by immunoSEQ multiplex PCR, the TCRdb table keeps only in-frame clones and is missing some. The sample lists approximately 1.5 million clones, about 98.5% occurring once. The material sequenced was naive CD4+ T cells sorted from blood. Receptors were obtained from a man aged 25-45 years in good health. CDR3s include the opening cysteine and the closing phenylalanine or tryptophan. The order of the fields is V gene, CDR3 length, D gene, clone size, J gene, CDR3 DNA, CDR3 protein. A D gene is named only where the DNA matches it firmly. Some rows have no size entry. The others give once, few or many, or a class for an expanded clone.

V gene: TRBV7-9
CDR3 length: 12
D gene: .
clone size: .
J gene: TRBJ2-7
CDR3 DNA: TGTGCCAGCAGCTTCTTGAGTTACGAGCAGTACTTC
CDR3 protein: CASSFLSYEQYF

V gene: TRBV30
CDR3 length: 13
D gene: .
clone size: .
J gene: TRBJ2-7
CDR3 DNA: TGTGCCTGGTCCGTCTCCCTTAGCCAGGAGCAGTACTTC
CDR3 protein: CAWSVSLSQEQYF

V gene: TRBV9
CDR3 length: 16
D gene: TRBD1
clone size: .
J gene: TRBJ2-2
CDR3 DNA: TGTGCCAGCAGTCGAACCGGGACAGTGAACACCGGGGAGCTGTTTTTT
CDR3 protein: CASSRTGTVNTGELFF

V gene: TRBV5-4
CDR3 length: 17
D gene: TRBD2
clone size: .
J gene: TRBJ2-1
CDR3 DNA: TGTGCCAGCAGCGGGACTAGCGGGAGGACTACCTACAATGAGCAGTTCTTC
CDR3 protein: CASSGTSGRTTYNEQFF

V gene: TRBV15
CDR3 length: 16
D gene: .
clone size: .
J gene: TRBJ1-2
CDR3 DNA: TGTGCCACCAGCAGAGACTTGGACGCCCCGGTATATGGCTACACCTTC
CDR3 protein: CATSRDLDAPVYGYTF

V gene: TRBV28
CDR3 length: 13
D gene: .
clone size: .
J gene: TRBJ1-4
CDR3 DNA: TGTGCCAGCACCGGGGCCTTAATCGAAAAACTGTTTTTT
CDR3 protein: CASTGALIEKLFF

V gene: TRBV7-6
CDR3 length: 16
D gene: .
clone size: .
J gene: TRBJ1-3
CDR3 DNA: TGTGCCAGCAGCCCTATTCGGGACGGAACTGGAAACACCATATATTTT
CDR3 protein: CASSPIRDGTGNTIYF

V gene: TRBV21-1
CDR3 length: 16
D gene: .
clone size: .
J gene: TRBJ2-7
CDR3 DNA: TGTGCCAGCAGCAAAGTGAGTAGCGGGAGTTCGTACGAGCAGTACTTC
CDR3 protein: CASSKVSSGSSYEQYF

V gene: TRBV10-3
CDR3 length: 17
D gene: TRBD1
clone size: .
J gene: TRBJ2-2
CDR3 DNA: TGTGCCATCAGGCGGGACAGGGCCCCCGAAGACACCGGGGAGCTGTTTTTT
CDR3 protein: CAIRRDRAPEDTGELFF

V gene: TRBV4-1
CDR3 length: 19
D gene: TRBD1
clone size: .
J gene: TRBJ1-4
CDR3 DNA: TGCGCCAGCAGCCAAGTCCGAACAGGGGGAAAGAGAACTAATGAAAAACTGTTTTTT
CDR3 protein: CASSQVRTGGKRTNEKLFF

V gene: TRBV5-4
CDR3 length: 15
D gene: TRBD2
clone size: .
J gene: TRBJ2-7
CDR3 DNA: TGTGCCAGCAGCCAGGGGCTAGCGGGAATCTACGAGCAGTACTTC
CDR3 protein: CASSQGLAGIYEQYF

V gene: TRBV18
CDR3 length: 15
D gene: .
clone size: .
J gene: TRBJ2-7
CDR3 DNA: TGTGCCAGCTCACCTACTGAGCGGAGAGACTACGAGCAGTACTTC
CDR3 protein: CASSPTERRDYEQYF

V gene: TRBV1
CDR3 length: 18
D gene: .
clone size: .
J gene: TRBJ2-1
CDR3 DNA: TGCACCAGCAGCCAAACCCATCATAGCGGGAGGGCCTTCAATGAGCAGTTCTTC
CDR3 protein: CTSSQTHHSGRAFNEQFF

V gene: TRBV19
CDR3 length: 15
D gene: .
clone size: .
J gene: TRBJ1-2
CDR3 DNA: TGTGCCAGTAGAACCGGACAGAACTCTAACTATGGCTACACCTTC
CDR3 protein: CASRTGQNSNYGYTF

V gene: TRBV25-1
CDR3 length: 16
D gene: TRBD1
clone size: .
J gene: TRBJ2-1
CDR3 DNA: TGTGCCAGCAGTGAATTAGACAGGGAGACCTACAATGAGCAGTTCTTC
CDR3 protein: CASSELDRETYNEQFF

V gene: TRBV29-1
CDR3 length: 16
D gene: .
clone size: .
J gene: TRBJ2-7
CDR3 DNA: TGCAGCGTGGCTTGGGGACCGATAAATTATTCCTACGAGCAGTACTTC
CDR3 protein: CSVAWGPINYSYEQYF

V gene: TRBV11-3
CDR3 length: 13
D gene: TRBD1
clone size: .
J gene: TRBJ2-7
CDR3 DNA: TGTGCCAGCAGCTCGGACAGGGGGCAGGAGCAGTACTTC
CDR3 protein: CASSSDRGQEQYF

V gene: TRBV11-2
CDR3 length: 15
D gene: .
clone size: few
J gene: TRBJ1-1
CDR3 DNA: TGTGCCAGCAGCTTAGGTGTGGTGGGGAACACTGAAGCTTTCTTT
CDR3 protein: CASSLGVVGNTEAFF

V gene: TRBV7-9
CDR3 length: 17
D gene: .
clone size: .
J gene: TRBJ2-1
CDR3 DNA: TGTGCCAGCAGCTTAACCCTCGGAAGGGAGTTAGGCAATGAGCAGTTCTTC
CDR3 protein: CASSLTLGRELGNEQFF

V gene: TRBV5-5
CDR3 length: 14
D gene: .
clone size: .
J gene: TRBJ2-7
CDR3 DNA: TGTGCCAGCAGGCTTCGCAGCACAAGCTACGAGCAGTACTTC
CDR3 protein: CASRLRSTSYEQYF

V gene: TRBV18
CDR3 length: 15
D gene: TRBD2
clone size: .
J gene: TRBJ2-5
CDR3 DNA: TGTGCCAGCTCACCGGGACTAGCGGGCCCAGAGACCCAGTACTTC
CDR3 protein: CASSPGLAGPETQYF

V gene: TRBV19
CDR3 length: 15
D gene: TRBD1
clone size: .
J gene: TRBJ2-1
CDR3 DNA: TGTGCCAGTAGTATCGCCGGACAGGGGTACAATGAGCAGTTCTTC
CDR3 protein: CASSIAGQGYNEQFF

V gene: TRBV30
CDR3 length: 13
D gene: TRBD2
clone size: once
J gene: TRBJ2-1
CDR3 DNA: TGTGCATCGACTAGCGGGGAATACAATGAGCAGTTCTTC
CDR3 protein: CASTSGEYNEQFF

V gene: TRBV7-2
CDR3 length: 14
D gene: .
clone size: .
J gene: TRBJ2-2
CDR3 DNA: TGTGCCAGCAGCTTAGACCCCCGTGGCGGGGAGCTGTTTTTT
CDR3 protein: CASSLDPRGGELFF

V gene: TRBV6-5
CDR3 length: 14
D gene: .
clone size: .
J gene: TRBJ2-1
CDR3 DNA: TGTGCCAGCAGTTACTCCGAGGAGGGGGCTGAGCAGTTCTTC
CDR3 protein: CASSYSEEGAEQFF

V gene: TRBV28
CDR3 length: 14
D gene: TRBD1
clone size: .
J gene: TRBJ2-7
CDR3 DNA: TGTGCCAGCAGCTGGGACAGCTACTCCTACGAGCAGTACTTC
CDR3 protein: CASSWDSYSYEQYF

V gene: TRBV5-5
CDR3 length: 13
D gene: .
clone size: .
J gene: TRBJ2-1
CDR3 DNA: TGTGCCAGCAGGTTCTTAGGCTGGAATGAGCAGTTCTTC
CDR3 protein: CASRFLGWNEQFF

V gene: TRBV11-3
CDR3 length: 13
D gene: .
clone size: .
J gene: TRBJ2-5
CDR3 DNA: TGTGCCAGCAGCCCATGGGGGAGGGAGACCCAGTACTTC
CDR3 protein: CASSPWGRETQYF

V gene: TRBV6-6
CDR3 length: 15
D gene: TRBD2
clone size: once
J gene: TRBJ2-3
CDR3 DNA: TGTGCCAGCAAAGGGACTAGCTTAGGAACAGATACGCAGTATTTT
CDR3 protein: CASKGTSLGTDTQYF

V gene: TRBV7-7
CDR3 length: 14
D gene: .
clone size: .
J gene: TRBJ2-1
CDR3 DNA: TGTGCCAGCAGCCCTAACTTGGGGTACAATGAGCAGTTCTTC
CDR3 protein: CASSPNLGYNEQFF

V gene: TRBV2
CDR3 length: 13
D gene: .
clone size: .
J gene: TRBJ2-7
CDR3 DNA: TGTGCCAGCAGTGAACAATGGGGGAGTGCGCAGTACTTC
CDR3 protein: CASSEQWGSAQYF

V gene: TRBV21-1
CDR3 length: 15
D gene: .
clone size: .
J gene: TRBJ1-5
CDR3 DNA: TGTGCCAGCAGCCTAACCTTTGACAGGGTTCAGCCCCAGCATTTT
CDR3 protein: CASSLTFDRVQPQHF

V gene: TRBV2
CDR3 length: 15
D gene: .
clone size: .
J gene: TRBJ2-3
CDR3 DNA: TGTGCCAGCAAGGGCATGCGGACTAGCACAGATACGCAGTATTTT
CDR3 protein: CASKGMRTSTDTQYF

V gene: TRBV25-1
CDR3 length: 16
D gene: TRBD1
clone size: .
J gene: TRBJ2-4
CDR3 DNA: TGTGCCAGCAGTGAACACAGGGGAGCAGCCAAAAACATTCAGTACTTC
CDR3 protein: CASSEHRGAAKNIQYF

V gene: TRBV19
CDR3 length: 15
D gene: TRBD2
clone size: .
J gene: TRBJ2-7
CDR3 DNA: TGTGCCAGTAGTTCTCTAGCGGGAGGGACCTACGAGCAGTACTTC
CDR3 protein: CASSSLAGGTYEQYF

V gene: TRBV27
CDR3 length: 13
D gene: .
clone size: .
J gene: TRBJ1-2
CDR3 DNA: TGTGCCAGCAGTTTGCGCAGGGCATATGGCTACACCTTC
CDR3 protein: CASSLRRAYGYTF

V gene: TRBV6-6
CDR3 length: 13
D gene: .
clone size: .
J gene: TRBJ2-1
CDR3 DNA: TGTGCCAGCAGTTACTCTAGAGGGAATGAGCAGTTCTTC
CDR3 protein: CASSYSRGNEQFF

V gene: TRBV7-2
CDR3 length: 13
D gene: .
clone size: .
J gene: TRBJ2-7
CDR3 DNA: TGTGCCAGCAGCTTTTGGGGTTCCTACGAGCAGTACTTC
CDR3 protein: CASSFWGSYEQYF

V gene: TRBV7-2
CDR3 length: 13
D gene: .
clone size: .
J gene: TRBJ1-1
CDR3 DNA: TGTGCCAGCAGCTTAGCTCCGAACACTGAAGCTTTCTTT
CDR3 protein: CASSLAPNTEAFF

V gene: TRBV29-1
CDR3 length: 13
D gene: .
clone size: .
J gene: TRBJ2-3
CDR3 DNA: TGCAGCGTTGAAGGGGGTGGATTCATGGCGCAGTATTTT
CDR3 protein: CSVEGGGFMAQYF

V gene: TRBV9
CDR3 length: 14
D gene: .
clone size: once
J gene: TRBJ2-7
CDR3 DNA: TGTGCCAGCAGCGTATCTCAGAGCTCCTACGAGCAGTACTTC
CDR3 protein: CASSVSQSSYEQYF

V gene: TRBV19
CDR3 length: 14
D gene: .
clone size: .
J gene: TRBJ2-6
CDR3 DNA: TGTGCCAGTAGTAGGGGCTCCGGGGCCAACGTCCTGACTTTC
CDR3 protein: CASSRGSGANVLTF

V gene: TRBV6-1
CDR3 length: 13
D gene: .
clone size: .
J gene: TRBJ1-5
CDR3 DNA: TGTGCCAGCAGTAGGGATAGCAATCAGCCCCAGCATTTT
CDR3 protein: CASSRDSNQPQHF

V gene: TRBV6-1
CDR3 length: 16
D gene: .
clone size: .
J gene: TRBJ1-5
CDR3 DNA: TGTGCCAGCAGTGAAGCGTCGGGAGGATTCAATCAGCCCCAGCATTTT
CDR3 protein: CASSEASGGFNQPQHF

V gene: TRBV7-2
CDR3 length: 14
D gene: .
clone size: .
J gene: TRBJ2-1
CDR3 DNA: TGTGCCAGCAGCGTTCTCTCTTCCTACAATGAGCAGTTCTTC
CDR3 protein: CASSVLSSYNEQFF

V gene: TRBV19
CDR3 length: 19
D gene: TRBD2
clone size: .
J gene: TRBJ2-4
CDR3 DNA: TGTGCCAGTAGTATAGTGGGGACTAGCGGGACCTGGGAGGAGAACATTCAGTACTTC
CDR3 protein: CASSIVGTSGTWEENIQYF

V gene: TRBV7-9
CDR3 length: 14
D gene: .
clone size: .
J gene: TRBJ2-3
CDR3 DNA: TGTGCCAGCAGCTTATCCGGCAGCACAGATACGCAGTATTTT
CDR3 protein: CASSLSGSTDTQYF

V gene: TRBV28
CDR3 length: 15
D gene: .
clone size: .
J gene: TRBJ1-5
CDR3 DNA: TGTGCCAGCAATTCATGGGGCAGGGACAATCAGCCCCAGCATTTT
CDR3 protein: CASNSWGRDNQPQHF

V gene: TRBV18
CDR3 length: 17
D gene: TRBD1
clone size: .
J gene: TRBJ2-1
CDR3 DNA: TGTGCCAGCTCACCACCGCAGGGGGCCACAAATTACAATGAGCAGTTCTTC
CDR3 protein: CASSPPQGATNYNEQFF